This is a list of T cell receptor beta chains from one sample in a study of blood T cell repertoires in COVID-19. TCRdb's copy holds only in-frame clones and misses some; the assay was immunoSEQ multiplex PCR. In the table there are around 430,000 clones, around 87% of which are singletons. Sequenced input: PBMCs or T cells enriched from blood (not recorded which). The receptors here all came from a woman in her forties or fifties who had recovered from COVID-19. Each CDR3 is given with its conserved first and last residue. The D gene is left open where the match is weak. Where a row states a size, it is once, few, many or the class of an expanded clone; other rows omit it.

v_call: TRBV4-1; clone_size: .; d_call: .; j_call: TRBJ1-1; cdr3_nt: TGCGCCAGCAGCTCCACCTGGGGAGTCACTGAAGCTTTCTTT; cdr3_aa: CASSSTWGVTEAFF
v_call: TRBV5-1; clone_size: few; d_call: TRBD1; j_call: TRBJ2-7; cdr3_nt: TGCGCCAGCAGCCTGGACAGGGGGAACTACGAGCAGTACTTC; cdr3_aa: CASSLDRGNYEQYF
v_call: TRBV19; clone_size: .; d_call: TRBD1; j_call: TRBJ2-5; cdr3_nt: TGTGCCAGTAGGACCGGACAGGGGATCCCGGCGGCCCAGTACTTC; cdr3_aa: CASRTGQGIPAAQYF
v_call: TRBV30; clone_size: .; d_call: .; j_call: TRBJ1-1; cdr3_nt: TGTGCCTGGAGTGTAAGGGGAGGGACTAGTGCTTTCTTT; cdr3_aa: CAWSVRGGTSAFF
v_call: TRBV9; clone_size: .; d_call: .; j_call: TRBJ1-3; cdr3_nt: TGTGCCAGCAGCCCTGGGAGCTCTGGAAACACCATATATTTT; cdr3_aa: CASSPGSSGNTIYF
v_call: TRBV5-4; clone_size: .; d_call: .; j_call: TRBJ2-3; cdr3_nt: TGTGCCAGCAGCTTGATGGAGCGCCGCACAGATACGCAGTATTTT; cdr3_aa: CASSLMERRTDTQYF
v_call: TRBV14; clone_size: .; d_call: .; j_call: TRBJ1-6; cdr3_nt: TGTGCCAGCAGCCAAGTCGTCGGAAGGACAGTGACTTTAAATTCACCCCTCCACTTT; cdr3_aa: CASSQVVGRTVTLNSPLHF
v_call: TRBV3-1/TRBV3-2; clone_size: .; d_call: .; j_call: TRBJ1-2; cdr3_nt: TGTGCCAGCAGCCAAGAGGGGGGTCCCGGGGGCTACACCTTC; cdr3_aa: CASSQEGGPGGYTF
v_call: TRBV6-5; clone_size: .; d_call: .; j_call: TRBJ1-3; cdr3_nt: TGTGCCAGCAGGGCGGGTAGGGCTGGAAACACCATATATTTT; cdr3_aa: CASRAGRAGNTIYF
v_call: TRBV7-8; clone_size: .; d_call: .; j_call: TRBJ2-3; cdr3_nt: TGTGCCAGCAGCTTAGTTAGCGGAAACACAGATACGCAGTATTTT; cdr3_aa: CASSLVSGNTDTQYF
v_call: TRBV5-1; clone_size: .; d_call: .; j_call: TRBJ1-4; cdr3_nt: TGCGCCAGCAGCACGACAGTAACTAATGAAAAACTGTTTTTT; cdr3_aa: CASSTTVTNEKLFF
v_call: TRBV6-1; clone_size: .; d_call: TRBD2; j_call: TRBJ2-1; cdr3_nt: TGTGCCAGCAGTGAGGGACTAGCGGGGGGGCCCGCCTACAATGAGCAGTTCTTC; cdr3_aa: CASSEGLAGGPAYNEQFF
v_call: TRBV4-2; clone_size: .; d_call: .; j_call: TRBJ2-1; cdr3_nt: TGTGCCAGCAGCCAAGTTTCAAACAATGAGCAGTTCTTC; cdr3_aa: CASSQVSNNEQFF
v_call: TRBV28; clone_size: .; d_call: .; j_call: TRBJ1-4; cdr3_nt: TGTGCCAGCAGGCTCGGGGGGGCGCAAAGAGAAAAACTGTTTTTT; cdr3_aa: CASRLGGAQREKLFF
v_call: TRBV5-1; clone_size: .; d_call: .; j_call: TRBJ1-3; cdr3_nt: TGCGCCAGCAGCTTGGGTACAGGGAGTGGTGGAAACACCATATATTTT; cdr3_aa: CASSLGTGSGGNTIYF
v_call: TRBV14; clone_size: .; d_call: .; j_call: TRBJ2-7; cdr3_nt: TGTGCCAGCAGCCAATTGGGGGGATTGACCTACGAGCAGTACTTC; cdr3_aa: CASSQLGGLTYEQYF
v_call: TRBV19; clone_size: .; d_call: .; j_call: TRBJ1-5; cdr3_nt: TGTGCCAGTAGTATATGGACATCGAGCAATCAGCCCCAGCATTTT; cdr3_aa: CASSIWTSSNQPQHF